The clone carrying this T cell receptor beta chain has more than one count but fewer than ten. The sample belongs to a study of blood T cell repertoires in COVID-19. Across the whole study: The United States, Italy and Spain supplied acute and convalescent COVID-19 samples. From T cells, B-cell-depleted T cells, or PBMCs came the material, which was cDNA or gDNA.

The germline V gene has CDR1 SGHKS and CDR2 YYEKEE (reference sequence). The CDR3 extends over 16 amino acids. Trimming cost V 1 base and J 6 bases; bases outside gene matches: 8. Study processing details: Amplifying reference gene primers gave estimates of nucleated cell counts. Clones were read by immunoSEQ multiplex PCR, and TCRdb kept only the in-frame ones, dropping some. That table gives V, J and clone size, and the DNA gave D and trimming. The data hold about 120,000 clones, with 80% observed a single time. The chain couples TRBV5-5 to TRBJ1-5; 9 nucleotides match TRBD1. The sample comprised peripheral blood. This TCR was recovered from a man between 60 and 75 years old with active or convalescent COVID-19. Written as DNA, the CDR3 is TGTGCCAGCAGCTTGTCTGGGACAGGGTATGGTCAGCCCCAGCATTTT. Translation gives CASSLSGTGYGQPQHF. The variable domain in full, with the rest retrieved from reference TRBV5-5 and TRBJ1-5, is DAGVTQSPTHLIKTRGQQVTLRCSPISGHKSVSWYQQVLGQGPQFIFQYYEKEERGRGNFPDRFSARQFPNYSSELNVNALLLGDSALYLCASSLSGTGYGQPQHFGDGTRLSIL.